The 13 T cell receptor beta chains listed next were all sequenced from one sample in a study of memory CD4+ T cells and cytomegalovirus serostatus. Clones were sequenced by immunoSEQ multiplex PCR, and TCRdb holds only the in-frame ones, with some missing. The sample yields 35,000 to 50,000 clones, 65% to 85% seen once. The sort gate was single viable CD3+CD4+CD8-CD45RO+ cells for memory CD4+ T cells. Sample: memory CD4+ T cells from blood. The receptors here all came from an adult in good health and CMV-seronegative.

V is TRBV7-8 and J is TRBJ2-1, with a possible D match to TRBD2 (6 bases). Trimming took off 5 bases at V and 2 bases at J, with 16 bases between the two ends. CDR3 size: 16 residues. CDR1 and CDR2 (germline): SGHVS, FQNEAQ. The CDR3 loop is CASSPPWRVTYNEQFF. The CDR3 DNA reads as TGTGCCAGCAGCCCCCCTTGGAGGGTAACCTACAATGAGCAGTTCTTC.

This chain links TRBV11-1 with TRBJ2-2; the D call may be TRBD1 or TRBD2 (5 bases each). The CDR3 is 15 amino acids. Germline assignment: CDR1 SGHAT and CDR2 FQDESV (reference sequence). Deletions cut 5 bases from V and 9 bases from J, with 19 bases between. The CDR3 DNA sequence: TGTGCCAGCAGCCCGAGGGACCCCCGCGACAGGGAGCTGTTTTTT. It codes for CASSPRDPRDRELFF.

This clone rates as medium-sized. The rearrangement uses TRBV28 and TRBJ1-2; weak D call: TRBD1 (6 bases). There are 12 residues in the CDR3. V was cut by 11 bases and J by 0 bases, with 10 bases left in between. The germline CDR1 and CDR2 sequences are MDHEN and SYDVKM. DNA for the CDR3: TGTGCCGGGGGCTCTGCTAACTATGGCTACACCTTC. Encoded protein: CAGGSANYGYTF.

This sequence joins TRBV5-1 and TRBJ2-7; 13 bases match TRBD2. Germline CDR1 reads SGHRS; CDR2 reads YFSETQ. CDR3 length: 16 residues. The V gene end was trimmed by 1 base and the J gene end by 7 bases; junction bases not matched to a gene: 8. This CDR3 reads CASSLSGLAGSEEQYF. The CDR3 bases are TGCGCCAGCAGCTTGTCGGGACTAGCGGGGTCGGAGGAGCAGTACTTC.

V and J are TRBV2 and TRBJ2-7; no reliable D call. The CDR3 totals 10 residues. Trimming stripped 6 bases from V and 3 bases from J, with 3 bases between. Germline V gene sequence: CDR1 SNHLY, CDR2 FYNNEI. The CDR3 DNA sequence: TGTGCCAGCAGGCACTACGAGCAGTACTTC. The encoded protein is CASRHYEQYF.

The CDR3 loop is CASSQVGMTVRNEQFF. Written as DNA, the CDR3 is TGCGCCAGCAGCCAAGTGGGGATGACCGTCCGCAATGAGCAGTTCTTC. This rearrangement joins TRBV4-1 to TRBJ2-1, with unresolved D. Germline CDR1 MGHRA, CDR2 YSYEKL. The CDR3 extends over 16 amino acids. Trimming took off 1 base at V and 6 bases at J, with 16 bases between the two ends.

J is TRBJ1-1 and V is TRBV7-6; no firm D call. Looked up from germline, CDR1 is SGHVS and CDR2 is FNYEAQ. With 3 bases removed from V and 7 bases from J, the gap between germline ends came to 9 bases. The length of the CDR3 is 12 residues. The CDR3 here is CASSFREGEAFF. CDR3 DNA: TGTGCCAGCAGCTTTAGGGAAGGTGAAGCTTTCTTT.

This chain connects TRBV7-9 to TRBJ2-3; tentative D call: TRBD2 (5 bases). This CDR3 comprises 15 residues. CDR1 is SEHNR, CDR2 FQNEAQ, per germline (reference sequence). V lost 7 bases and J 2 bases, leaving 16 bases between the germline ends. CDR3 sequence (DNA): TGTGCCAGCATAAATGCGCGCGGGTACACAGATACGCAGTATTTT. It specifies CASINARGYTDTQYF.

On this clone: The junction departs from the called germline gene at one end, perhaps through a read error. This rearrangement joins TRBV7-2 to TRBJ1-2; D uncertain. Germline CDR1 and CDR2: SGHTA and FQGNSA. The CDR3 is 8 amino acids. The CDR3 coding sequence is TGTGCCAGCAGCCTTGCCTACTTC. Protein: CASSLAYF.

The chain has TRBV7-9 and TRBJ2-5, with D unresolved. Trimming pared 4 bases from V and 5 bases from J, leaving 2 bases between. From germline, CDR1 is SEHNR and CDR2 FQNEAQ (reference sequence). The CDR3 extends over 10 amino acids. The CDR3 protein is CASSYETQYF. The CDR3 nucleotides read TGTGCCAGCAGCTACGAGACCCAGTACTTC.

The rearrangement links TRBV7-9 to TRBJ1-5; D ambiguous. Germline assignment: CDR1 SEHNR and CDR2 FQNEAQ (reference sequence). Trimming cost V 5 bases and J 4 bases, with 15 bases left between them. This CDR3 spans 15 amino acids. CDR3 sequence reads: CASSLDGALNQPQHF. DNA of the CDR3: TGTGCCAGCAGCCTCGACGGAGCATTGAATCAGCCCCAGCATTTT.

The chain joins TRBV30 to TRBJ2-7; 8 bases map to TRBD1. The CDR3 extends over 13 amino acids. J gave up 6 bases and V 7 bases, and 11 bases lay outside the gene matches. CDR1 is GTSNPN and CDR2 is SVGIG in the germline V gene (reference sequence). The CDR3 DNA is TGTGCCTCCTCCCTAACCGGGACAGGCGAGCAGTACTTC. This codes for CASSLTGTGEQYF.

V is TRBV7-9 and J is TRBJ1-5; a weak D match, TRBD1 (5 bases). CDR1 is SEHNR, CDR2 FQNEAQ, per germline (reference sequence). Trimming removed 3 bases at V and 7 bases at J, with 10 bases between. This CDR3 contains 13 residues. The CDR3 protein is CASSFQGNQPQHF. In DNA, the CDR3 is TGTGCCAGCAGCTTCCAGGGAAACCAGCCCCAGCATTTT.